These 24 T cell receptor beta chains came from one sample sequenced in a study of response to subunit inactivated influenza vaccine. Using its own MiXCR run on the RT-PCR reads, TCRdb lists one record per CDR3 protein. The sample has fewer than 550,000 distinct CDR3 sequences; about 25% are singletons. The sample was CD4+ T cells sorted from PBMCs, taken about 5 days after vaccination. These receptors came from a man aged 45-60 years who received an inactivated influenza vaccine.

There are many counts of this clonotype. The rearrangement uses TRBV6-1 and TRBJ2-7; possible D gene TRBD1, 6 bases. Germline values: CDR1 MNHNS, CDR2 SASEGT. This CDR3 is built from 12 residues. V was cut by 7 bases and J by 3 bases, with 10 bases left in between. CDR3 nucleotides: TGTGCCAGCACGGACAGCAGCTACGAGCAGTACTTC. It yields the protein CASTDSSYEQYF.

This clonotype came up many times. The chain uses TRBV16 and TRBJ2-1, with TRBD2 matching over 10 bases. V shed 2 bases and J 1 base; nucleotides not matched to a gene: 2. CDR3 length: 16 residues. Per germline, CDR1 KGHSY and CDR2 FQNENV. The CDR3 loop is CASSQLSGGSYNEQFF. The DNA of the CDR3 is TGTGCCAGCAGCCAACTTAGCGGGGGGTCCTACAATGAGCAGTTCTTC.

This clonotype was picked up a small number of times. The chain joins TRBV7-8 to TRBJ2-3; D possibly corresponds to TRBD2 (5 bases). Trimming removed 5 bases at V and 6 bases at J, with 18 bases between. Germline V gene sequence: CDR1 SGHVS, CDR2 FQNEAQ. The CDR3 has 15 amino acids. Here the CDR3 DNA reads TGTGCCAGCAGCGTACAGACTACCAGTTTGGATACGCAGTATTTT. It codes for CASSVQTTSLDTQYF.

This clonotype was observed a few times. CDR3 nucleotide sequence: TGCAGTGCCGGCGGGACAGGGGCTGAAAAACTGTTTTTT. Translation gives CSAGGTGAEKLFF. This rearrangement joins TRBV20-1 to TRBJ1-4; 10 bases align to TRBD1. CDR3 length: 13 amino acids. With 6 bases clipped from V and 7 bases from J, the junction kept 5 bases outside the gene matches. CDR1 is DFQATT and CDR2 is SNEGSKA in the germline V gene (reference sequence).

This clonotype showed up just a few times. The V call is TRBV20-1, the J call TRBJ1-1, with D perhaps matching TRBD1 (6 bases). Germline lookup yields CDR1 DFQATT and CDR2 SNEGSKA (reference sequence). The CDR3 loop spans 13 amino acids. V was trimmed by 2 bases and J by 5 bases, leaving 12 bases between them. Here the CDR3 reads CSARNQGRTEAFF. The CDR3 nucleotides are TGCAGTGCTAGAAATCAGGGGAGGACTGAAGCTTTCTTT.

Ten or more counts support this clonotype. The J gene is TRBJ1-5, the V gene TRBV12-3 or TRBV12-4; the D gene is possibly TRBD1 (5 bases). CDR3 length: 13 residues. Trimming took 6 bases from V and 4 from J, leaving 10 bases between them. The CDR3 protein is CASSLQVNQPQHF. Written as DNA, the CDR3 is TGTGCCAGCAGCCTACAGGTGAATCAGCCCCAGCATTTT.

The chain employs TRBV7-9 and TRBJ2-3; tentatively, D is TRBD1 (6 bases). This CDR3 region has 15 residues. Germline loops: CDR1 SEHNR, CDR2 FQNEAQ (reference sequence). The V end lost 5 bases, the J end lost 1 base, and 13 bases lay between the germline ends. For the CDR3, the DNA is TGTGCCAGCAGCCCCAGGGGTAGCGGCACAGATACGCAGTATTTT. It yields the protein CASSPRGSGTDTQYF. The entire variable domain, with the rest obtained from reference TRBV7-9 and TRBJ2-3, is as follows: DTGVSQNPRHKITKRGQNVTFRCDPISEHNRLYWYRQTLGQGPEFLTYFQNEAQLEKSRLLSDRFSAERPKGSFSTLEIQRTEQGDSAMYLCASSPRGSGTDTQYFGPGTRLTVL.

DNA for the CDR3: TGCAGTGCTCGGACAGGTTTGGGATTGGGGACCCAGTACTTC. Residues: CSARTGLGLGTQYF. The rearrangement uses TRBV20-1 and TRBJ2-5, with 7 nucleotides matching TRBD1. The germline V gene encodes CDR1 DFQATT and CDR2 SNEGSKA (reference sequence). The CDR3 is made up of 14 amino acids. Trimming took 5 bases from V and 7 from J; bases not matched to a gene: 13.

This clonotype occurred once. The chain combines TRBV11-2 with TRBJ2-7, with 8 nucleotides matching TRBD1. Germline CDR1 and CDR2: SGHAT and FQNNGV. CDR3 size: 15 residues. The V and J ends lost 5 bases and 2 bases, in that order; junction bases with no gene match: 8. The CDR3 nucleotides read TGTGCCAGCAGCCCCCGGACAGGGACCCCCTACGAGCAGTACTTC. Translation gives CASSPRTGTPYEQYF.

The sample holds a few counts of this clonotype. The CDR3 is CSVGKRDEIGEQYF. DNA for the CDR3: TGCAGCGTTGGTAAGCGGGACGAGATCGGCGAGCAGTACTTC. The rearrangement uses TRBV29-1 and TRBJ2-7; 7 nucleotides agree with TRBD2. This CDR3 is 14 amino acids long. V gave up 4 bases and J gave up 6 bases; unmatched junction bases: 12. Germline lookup yields CDR1 SQVTM and CDR2 ANQGSEA.

The chain couples TRBV18 to TRBJ2-1; maybe TRBD1 (5 bases). V was pared by 4 bases and J by 5 bases, with 12 bases between. Looked up from germline, CDR1 is KGHSH and CDR2 is LQKENI. The CDR3 totals 14 residues. CDR3 DNA sequence: TGTGCCAGCTCACGAAGGGGCGGCCACAATGAGCAGTTCTTC. This codes for CASSRRGGHNEQFF.

At least ten counts were recorded for this clonotype. This chain links TRBV7-2 with TRBJ1-2; TRBD1 is a possible D gene (5 bases). Germline V CDR1 and CDR2: SGHTA, FQGNSA. CDR3 size: 13 residues. V was cut by 5 bases and J by 5 bases, with 12 bases left in between. CDR3 loop: CASSPGTAYGYTF. The DNA for the CDR3 is TGTGCCAGCAGCCCAGGGACCGCTTATGGCTACACCTTC.

This clonotype was detected a few times. The chain couples TRBV20-1 to TRBJ2-3; D remains ambiguous. The CDR3 sequence is 11 residues long. The germline CDR1 and CDR2 sequences are DFQATT and SNEGSKA (reference sequence). V lost 2 bases and J lost 6, with 6 bases in between. CDR3 sequence (DNA): TGCAGTGCTAGAAGTTTGGATACGCAGTATTTT. It codes for CSARSLDTQYF.

This chain connects TRBV29-1 to TRBJ1-1; the D is unclear. The CDR3 covers 13 residues. CDR1 SQVTM and CDR2 ANQGSEA come from the germline V gene. Deletions cut 4 bases from V and 5 bases from J, with 14 bases between. The CDR3 bases are TGCAGCGTTGGCGCCCTAATTGAAACTGAAGCTTTCTTT. Protein sequence: CSVGALIETEAFF.

Ten or more counts support this clonotype. The chain couples TRBV7-8 to TRBJ2-2; D not resolved. The CDR3 extends over 17 amino acids. Germline V gene data show CDR1 as SGHVS and CDR2 as FQNEAQ. V was trimmed by 1 base and J by 2 bases, leaving 14 bases between them. CDR3 in DNA: TGTGCCAGCAGCTTAGTGCGGAGCAGGATCAACACCGGGGAGCTGTTTTTT. It specifies CASSLVRSRINTGELFF.

This clonotype was found a few times. The chain has TRBV4-1 and TRBJ1-6, with 11 bases that match TRBD1. This CDR3 has 16 residues. Germline assignment: CDR1 MGHRA and CDR2 YSYEKL. The V segment lost 3 bases and the J segment 8 bases; nucleotides outside the gene matches: 6. The CDR3 protein is CASSQSGQGAYSPLHF. In DNA, the CDR3 is TGCGCCAGCAGCCAGTCAGGACAGGGGGCCTATTCACCCCTCCACTTT.

This clonotype has a handful of counts. This chain uses TRBV20-1 with TRBJ2-7; D may be TRBD2 (5 bases). The CDR3 has 13 amino acids. V lost 0 bases to trimming and J lost 4 bases, with 10 bases between them. CDR1 and CDR2 (germline): DFQATT, SNEGSKA (reference sequence). This CDR3 is CSARETIKYEQYF. The DNA for the CDR3 is TGCAGTGCTAGAGAGACTATAAAGTACGAGCAGTACTTC.

The chain links TRBV4-3 to TRBJ1-1, with D possibly TRBD1 on 6 matching bases. V lost 3 bases, J lost 3 bases, and 8 bases lay in between. Germline V gene lookup returns CDR1 LGHNA and CDR2 YSLEER. The CDR3 is 13 residues long. CDR3 region: CASSHRGDTEAFF. Written as DNA, the CDR3 is TGCGCCAGCAGCCACAGGGGAGACACTGAAGCTTTCTTT.

This clonotype was counted only a few times. The rearrangement links TRBV6-5 to TRBJ2-7, with 9 bases identical to TRBD2. The CDR3 loop spans 15 amino acids. V gave up 0 bases and J gave up 2 bases; unmatched junction bases: 2. Germline-derived CDR1 and CDR2 are MNHEY and SVGAGI. The CDR3 here is CASSYSAGGPYEQYF. CDR3 sequence (DNA): TGTGCCAGCAGTTACTCAGCGGGAGGCCCCTACGAGCAGTACTTC.

CDR3 nucleotides: TGCAGCGTTGAGTACCCCCCGGGGCGTGACAATGAGCAGTTCTTC. It translates to CSVEYPPGRDNEQFF. The chain recombines TRBV29-1 with TRBJ2-1; tentatively, D is TRBD1 or TRBD2 (5 bases each). Germline lookup yields CDR1 SQVTM and CDR2 ANQGSEA. The CDR3 is 15 amino acids. The germline V and J ends were trimmed by 3 bases and 5 bases, with 17 bases remaining between them.

The chain has TRBV11-2 and TRBJ2-7; TRBD1 aligns across 9 bases. With V trimmed by 2 bases and J by 6 bases, 14 bases remained unmatched. This CDR3 spans 17 amino acids. CDR1 SGHAT and CDR2 FQNNGV come from the germline V gene. CDR3 protein: CASSLRRMGQGLLEQYF. DNA for the CDR3: TGTGCCAGCAGCTTACGCCGTATGGGACAGGGCCTCCTCGAGCAGTACTTC.

This clonotype was seen a handful of times. The rearrangement joins TRBV10-3 to TRBJ2-5; a weak D match, TRBD1 (6 bases). Germline CDR1 reads ENHRY; CDR2 reads SYGVKD. V gave up 3 bases and J gave up 5 bases, with 13 bases separating them. The CDR3 has 14 residues. CDR3 nucleotides: TGTGCCATCAGTGATGCCGGGACAACCGAGACCCAGTACTTC. Its translation is CAISDAGTTETQYF.

The chain has TRBV19 and TRBJ2-7; D is ambiguous. V lost 3 bases, J lost 0 bases, and 12 bases lay in between. The CDR3 consists of 15 residues. Germline values: CDR1 LNHDA, CDR2 SQIVND (reference sequence). Here the CDR3 reads CASSIWAESSYEQYF. The CDR3 nucleotides are TGTGCCAGTAGTATTTGGGCAGAGAGCTCCTACGAGCAGTACTTC.

This chain connects TRBV12-3 or TRBV12-4 to TRBJ2-7, with D hard to call. Trimming pared 2 bases from V and 6 bases from J, leaving 11 bases between. The CDR3 runs to 13 residues. CDR3 residues: CASSLILRSEQYF. The CDR3 nucleotides read TGTGCCAGCAGTTTAATACTCAGAAGCGAGCAGTACTTC.